These 24 T cell receptor beta chains share one sample of origin, sequenced in a study of T cell responses to AZD1222 COVID-19 vaccine. The protocol was immunoSEQ multiplex PCR, while the TCRdb copy is restricted to in-frame clones and leaves out a portion. The sample has approximately 64,000 clones, 80% to 85% seen once. The sequenced sample was peripheral blood, obtained on day 0 of AZD1222 vaccination. The origin of the receptors is an adult in good health.

V usage is TRBV29-1 and J usage is TRBJ2-7, with 10 bases identical to TRBD1. Germline assignment: CDR1 SQVTM and CDR2 ANQGSEA. J was trimmed by 3 bases and V by 4 bases; bases with no gene match: 3. The CDR3 contains 13 residues. CDR3 in DNA: TGCAGCGTTGCTCGGACAGGGGGCTACGAGCAGTACTTC. Its translation is CSVARTGGYEQYF.

This chain uses TRBV6-5 with TRBJ2-6; no firm D call. Germline loops: CDR1 MNHEY, CDR2 SVGAGI. The V gene lost 5 bases and the J gene lost 1 base, with 6 bases spanning the gap. This CDR3 contains 14 residues. This CDR3 is CASSRVSGANVLTF. The DNA for the CDR3 is TGTGCCAGCAGTAGGGTGTCTGGGGCCAACGTCCTGACTTTC.

V usage is TRBV24-1 and J usage is TRBJ2-2; D gene unclear. Between the trimmed V and J ends, which lost 4 bases and 1 base, there was a span of 6 bases. The CDR3 is made up of 14 amino acids. The V gene's germline CDR1 is KGHDR and CDR2 SFDVKD. The CDR3 loop is CATSETLNTGELFF. In nucleotides, the CDR3 is TGTGCCACCAGTGAGACCTTGAACACCGGGGAGCTGTTTTTT.

The chain employs TRBV18 and TRBJ1-4, with TRBD1 as a possible D gene (5 bases). The V and J ends lost 5 bases and 5 bases respectively, with 15 bases between them. Germline V gene sequence: CDR1 KGHSH, CDR2 LQKENI. The CDR3 is 15 amino acids. In DNA, the CDR3 is TGTGCCAGCTCATGGCCCGGGACTCCCAATGAAAAACTGTTTTTT. This translates into CASSWPGTPNEKLFF.

The chain has TRBV5-1 and TRBJ2-3; D gene unclear. Germline V gene data show CDR1 as SGHRS and CDR2 as YFSETQ. The CDR3 length is 16 residues. V dropped 4 bases and J dropped 2 bases, with 17 bases sitting between them. The CDR3 protein is CASSPVRGQVTDTQYF. The DNA of the CDR3 is TGCGCCAGCAGCCCCGTGCGAGGCCAAGTCACAGATACGCAGTATTTT.

J is TRBJ1-1 and V is TRBV30; D might be TRBD1 (5 bases). Germline V gene data show CDR1 as GTSNPN and CDR2 as SVGIG (reference sequence). CDR3 length equals 18 residues. The V and J ends lost 2 bases and 6 bases respectively, with 28 bases between them. The CDR3 here is CAWSTLLWGTIVGAEAFF. CDR3 nucleotide sequence: TGTGCCTGGAGTACCCTATTGTGGGGTACTATAGTGGGGGCTGAAGCTTTCTTT.

The chain employs TRBV7-9 and TRBJ1-2; tentatively, D is TRBD1 (5 bases). V lost 5 bases and J 2 bases, leaving 12 bases between the germline ends. This CDR3 is 14 amino acids long. Germline CDR1 is SEHNR and CDR2 is FQNEAQ (reference sequence). CDR3 in DNA: TGTGCCAGCAGCGATGGGGACGGCAACTATGGCTACACCTTC. It codes for CASSDGDGNYGYTF.

The J gene is TRBJ2-3, the V gene TRBV12-3 or TRBV12-4, with D unclear. The CDR3 sequence is 10 residues long. V shed 4 bases and J shed 4 bases, with 0 bases lying between them. The CDR3 bases are TGTGCCAGCAGTTCAGATACGCAGTATTTT. It yields the protein CASSSDTQYF.

This clone appeared a single time. This chain uses TRBV29-1 with TRBJ1-4, with D tentatively TRBD1 (6 bases). Trimming shortened V by 6 bases and J by 5 bases, and 19 bases separated the two germline ends. The CDR3 is made up of 15 amino acids. Per the germline V gene, CDR1 is SQVTM and CDR2 is ANQGSEA. The CDR3 region has the DNA TGCAGCGTAGGCCTAACAGGGAATTTCAATGAAAAACTGTTTTTT. Protein: CSVGLTGNFNEKLFF.

This clone appeared a single time. The genes are TRBV14 and TRBJ1-6, with D maybe TRBD1 (6 bases). Germline assignment: CDR1 SGHDN and CDR2 FVKESK. The V end lost 4 bases, the J end lost 3 bases, and 7 bases lay between the germline ends. CDR3 size: 14 residues. CDR3 nucleotide sequence: TGTGCCAGCAGCCCACAGGGCTATAATTCACCCCTCCACTTT. It encodes CASSPQGYNSPLHF. Full variable domain (remainder filled in from reference TRBV14 and TRBJ1-6): EAGVTQFPSHSVIEKGQTVTLRCDPISGHDNLYWYRRVMGKEIKFLLHFVKESKQDESGMPNNRFLAERTGGTYSTLKVQPAELEDSGVYFCASSPQGYNSPLHFGNGTRLTVT.

This clone was seen a single time. The rearrangement joins TRBV5-6 to TRBJ1-3; D is perhaps TRBD1 (5 bases). V lost 2 bases and J 5 bases, leaving 14 bases between the germline ends. This CDR3 is 15 amino acids long. Germline assignment: CDR1 SGHDT and CDR2 YYEEEE. The CDR3 protein is CASSLIRGGRNTIYF. CDR3 in DNA: TGTGCCAGCAGCTTAATCCGGGGGGGAAGAAACACCATATATTTT.

J is TRBJ2-1 and V is TRBV5-8; unclear D gene. CDR1 SGHTS and CDR2 YDEGEE come from the germline V gene. The CDR3 is 11 residues long. Trimming pared 2 bases from V and 7 bases from J, leaving 4 bases between. CDR3 residues: CASSFVNEQFF. The CDR3 coding sequence is TGTGCCAGCAGCTTCGTAAATGAGCAGTTCTTC.

The chain recombines TRBV6-5 with TRBJ1-2; D is uncertain. Germline V gives CDR1 MNHEY, CDR2 SVGAGI. This CDR3 has 13 residues. The V and J ends lost 6 bases and 4 bases respectively, with 12 bases between them. CDR3 protein: CASRKRKGYGYTF. The CDR3 DNA is TGTGCCAGCAGGAAGCGGAAAGGCTATGGCTACACCTTC.

V is TRBV9 and J is TRBJ2-5; the D gene could be TRBD1 or TRBD2 (5 bases each). The CDR3 is made up of 16 amino acids. CDR1 is SGDLS, CDR2 YYNGEE, per germline. Between the trimmed V and J ends, which lost 0 bases and 1 base, there was a span of 13 bases. Written as DNA, the CDR3 is TGTGCCAGCAGCGTAGCTGGGGGTACTTCCCAAGAGACCCAGTACTTC. Amino acid sequence: CASSVAGGTSQETQYF.

The chain recombines TRBV4-1 with TRBJ2-2; 9 bases align to TRBD1. This CDR3 region has 18 residues. Germline assignment: CDR1 MGHRA and CDR2 YSYEKL. The V gene end was trimmed by 6 bases and the J gene end by 7 bases; junction bases not matched to a gene: 18. The CDR3 loop reads CASSNSFLQGQGVGELFF. DNA for the CDR3: TGCGCCAGCAGTAATTCTTTCCTACAGGGACAGGGTGTCGGGGAGCTGTTTTTT.

J is TRBJ2-1 and V is TRBV7-2; D may be TRBD2 (5 bases). The CDR3 loop spans 16 amino acids. V dropped 5 bases and J dropped 5 bases, with 19 bases sitting between them. Per germline, CDR1 SGHTA and CDR2 FQGNSA. CDR3 bases: TGTGCCAGCAGCCCCCCCGGAGGTCGGCTCAACAATGAGCAGTTCTTC. Translating it yields CASSPPGGRLNNEQFF.

This chain connects TRBV15 to TRBJ1-5; unclear D gene. Germline V gene sequence: CDR1 LNHNV, CDR2 YYDKDF (reference sequence). V was shortened by 7 bases and J by 0 bases, with 10 bases between the two germline ends. The CDR3 sequence is 14 residues long. The CDR3 coding sequence is TGTGCCACCACTAGAGCTTATAGCAATCAGCCCCAGCATTTT. This sequence encodes CATTRAYSNQPQHF.

The rearrangement uses TRBV11-2 and TRBJ1-3; no reliable D call. Trimming shortened V by 1 base and J by 4 bases, and 2 bases separated the two germline ends. The CDR3 runs 12 residues. Germline V lookup: CDR1 SGHAT, CDR2 FQNNGV. The CDR3 sequence: CASSLGGNTIYF. Written as DNA, the CDR3 is TGTGCCAGCAGCTTAGGAGGAAACACCATATATTTT.

This clone was seen once. The V gene is TRBV7-9, the J gene TRBJ1-1, with TRBD1 as a possible D gene (6 bases). CDR3 size: 14 residues. Germline V gene lookup returns CDR1 SEHNR and CDR2 FQNEAQ (reference sequence). The V end lost 2 bases, the J end lost 5 bases, and 12 bases lay between the germline ends. CDR3 sequence (DNA): TGTGCCAGCAGCTTAACAGCAGGGGTAACTGAAGCTTTCTTT. The encoded protein is CASSLTAGVTEAFF.

In this sample, this clone turned up once. The chain is built from TRBV3-1 (or the pseudogene TRBV3-2) and TRBJ1-3; D gene uncertain. The CDR3 is made up of 18 amino acids. Deletions cut 3 bases from V and 1 base from J, with 19 bases between. The V gene's germline CDR1 is LGHDT and CDR2 YNNKEL (reference sequence). DNA for the CDR3: TGTGCCAGCAGCCAGCCCGCGAAGGATTTTTTGTCTGGAAACACCATATATTTT. Encoded protein: CASSQPAKDFLSGNTIYF.

This clone was picked up many times. This chain connects TRBV5-1 to TRBJ2-5; possible D gene TRBD2, 5 bases. V lost 2 bases and J 3 bases, leaving 8 bases between the germline ends. Per the germline V gene, CDR1 is SGHRS and CDR2 is YFSETQ. This CDR3 contains 13 residues. The DNA for the CDR3 is TGCGCCAGCAGCTTAGAGGGTGAAGAGACCCAGTACTTC. Translating gives CASSLEGEETQYF.

The chain has TRBV11-2 and TRBJ2-5; maybe TRBD2 (5 bases). This CDR3 comprises 15 residues. CDR1 and CDR2 (germline): SGHAT, FQNNGV. Trimming stripped 1 base from V and 2 bases from J, with 11 bases between. The CDR3 sequence is CASSLVGAVQETQYF. The CDR3 bases are TGTGCCAGCAGCTTAGTGGGAGCGGTACAAGAGACCCAGTACTTC.

Comment on this clone: The junction differs from germline at one of its ends, possibly a read error. The chain carries TRBV28 and TRBJ2-7; D is unclear. The CDR3 runs to 11 residues. CDR1 and CDR2 (germline): MDHEN, SYDVKM. CDR3 bases: TGTGCCAGCAGTTCAGTGGCGATTTGGAACTTC. This sequence encodes CASSSVAIWNF.

The CDR3, as DNA: TGTGCCAGCAGCTTAGATGAAGGCAGGATAACTGAAGCTTTCTTT. Amino acids: CASSLDEGRITEAFF. The V and J genes are TRBV11-2 and TRBJ1-1; D not certain. CDR3 length equals 15 residues. Germline CDR1 SGHAT, CDR2 FQNNGV. V dropped 0 bases and J dropped 5 bases, with 13 bases sitting between them.